These 24 T cell receptor beta chains were sequenced from one sample in a study of Tregs in tolerant kidney transplant recipients. Produced via immunoSEQ multiplex PCR; TCRdb's table is partial and in-frame only. The sample yields some 90,000 clones, just over 90% seen once. What was sequenced was CD8+ T cells from blood. The source of these receptors is a human donor in good health.

V is TRBV10-3 and J is TRBJ2-7, with 8 bases identical to TRBD1. The CDR3 runs to 16 residues. Trimming took 2 bases from V and 1 from J; bases not matched to a gene: 7. Germline values: CDR1 ENHRY, CDR2 SYGVKD. The CDR3 DNA reads TGTGCCATCAGTGAGCAGGGGGCCGTAGAATCCTACGAGCAGTACTTC. Protein sequence: CAISEQGAVESYEQYF.

This sequence joins TRBV11-2 and TRBJ1-4; no firm D call. Trimming removed 1 base from V and 7 bases from J, with 16 bases in between. The CDR3 extends over 16 amino acids. Germline CDR1 SGHAT, CDR2 FQNNGV. The CDR3 reads CASSLGRGSIGEKLFF. Written as DNA, the CDR3 is TGTGCCAGCAGCTTAGGAAGAGGGTCTATCGGTGAAAAACTGTTTTTT. Full variable domain (rest looked up from reference TRBV11-2 and TRBJ1-4): EAGVAQSPRYKIIEKRQSVAFWCNPISGHATLYWYQQILGQGPKLLIQFQNNGVVDDSQLPKDRFSAERLKGVDSTLKIQPAKLEDSAVYLCASSLGRGSIGEKLFFGSGTQLSVL.

The rearrangement joins TRBV4-1 to TRBJ2-1, with D perhaps being TRBD1 or TRBD2 (6 bases each). The CDR3 is made up of 19 amino acids. V was cut by 0 bases and J by 0 bases, with 18 bases left in between. Per the germline V gene, CDR1 is MGHRA and CDR2 is YSYEKL. This chain's CDR3 is CASSQDPVRGALSYNEQFF. CDR3 DNA sequence: TGCGCCAGCAGCCAAGATCCTGTGAGGGGGGCCCTCTCCTACAATGAGCAGTTCTTC.

The chain is built from TRBV9 and TRBJ2-1; D is unresolved. Per the germline V gene, CDR1 is SGDLS and CDR2 is YYNGEE. The CDR3 sequence is 14 residues long. V was shortened by 3 bases and J by 6 bases, with 13 bases between the two germline ends. CDR3 bases: TGTGCCAGCAGCGCCGGAGACACATCCAATGAGCAGTTCTTC. Its translation: CASSAGDTSNEQFF.

The J gene is TRBJ2-1, the V gene TRBV7-9, with a weak D call TRBD1 (6 bases). Trimming left V 5 bases short and J 3 bases short, with 14 bases between. Germline V gene lookup returns CDR1 SEHNR and CDR2 FQNEAQ (reference sequence). The CDR3 sequence is 15 residues long. In DNA, the CDR3 is TGTGCCAGCAGCAAAACGACAGGAGTCTACAATGAGCAGTTCTTC. It specifies CASSKTTGVYNEQFF.

This chain connects TRBV6-1 to TRBJ1-2; D may be TRBD1 (5 bases). CDR1 is MNHNS, CDR2 SASEGT, per germline. The CDR3 spans 15 residues. The germline V and J ends were trimmed by 4 bases and 7 bases, with 19 bases remaining between them. The CDR3 sequence: CASSAPDTAVGGYTF. CDR3 coding DNA: TGTGCCAGCAGTGCCCCGGACACCGCTGTGGGTGGCTACACCTTC.

The V and J genes are TRBV6-5 and TRBJ1-2; maybe TRBD1 (5 bases). The CDR3 spans 16 residues. CDR1 is MNHEY and CDR2 is SVGAGI in the germline V gene. V dropped 0 bases and J dropped 4 bases, with 15 bases sitting between them. The CDR3 bases are TGTGCCAGCAGTTACTCGGGAGAAGGGGAGGGCTATGGCTACACCTTC. Its translation: CASSYSGEGEGYGYTF.

This chain joins TRBV30 and TRBJ1-4; no firm D call. The germline CDR1 and CDR2 sequences are GTSNPN and SVGIG (reference sequence). The germline V and J ends were trimmed by 3 bases and 3 bases, with 8 bases remaining between them. The CDR3 loop spans 13 amino acids. This chain's CDR3 is CAWSGVANEKLFF. Here the CDR3 DNA reads TGTGCCTGGAGCGGGGTAGCTAATGAAAAACTGTTTTTT.

The chain uses TRBV27 and TRBJ2-1; the D call may be TRBD1 or TRBD2 (7 bases each). Germline V CDR1 and CDR2: MNHEY, SMNVEV (reference sequence). With 6 bases removed from V and 4 bases from J, the gap between germline ends came to 19 bases. This CDR3 comprises 16 residues. The CDR3 DNA sequence: TGTGCCAGCAGAGGCAGGGGGGGGGCGATTTACAATGAGCAGTTCTTC. Protein: CASRGRGGAIYNEQFF.

CDR3 in DNA: TGTGCCACCAGCAGTAGCGGAGGGGAAGGCTACACCTTC. Translation: CATSSSGGEGYTF. V gene TRBV15 combines with J gene TRBJ1-2, with D maybe TRBD1 (5 bases). CDR3 length: 13 amino acids. Germline-derived CDR1 and CDR2 are LNHNV and YYDKDF (reference sequence). The V and J ends lost 3 bases and 8 bases respectively, with 13 bases between them.

There are a few counts of this clone. CDR3 DNA sequence: TGTGCCAGCAGTTTTTGGCAGAGCCTAGACACCGGGGAGCTGTTTTTT. Protein: CASSFWQSLDTGELFF. The V call is TRBV27, the J call TRBJ2-2, with D unclear. V lost 3 bases to trimming and J lost 3 bases, with 14 bases between them. CDR3 length equals 16 residues. Germline CDR1 reads MNHEY; CDR2 reads SMNVEV (reference sequence).

V gene TRBV6-1 combines with J gene TRBJ2-7; D gene unclear. Germline CDR1 is MNHNS and CDR2 is SASEGT. The CDR3 has 15 residues. Trimming pared 0 bases from V and 3 bases from J, leaving 12 bases between. CDR3 DNA sequence: TGTGCCAGCAGTGAAGCTGAGGATCCCCTCTACGAGCAGTACTTC. Protein sequence: CASSEAEDPLYEQYF.

This chain uses TRBV9 with TRBJ2-2; D assignment may be TRBD1 or TRBD2 (5 bases each). The CDR3 covers 16 residues. The V end lost 4 bases, the J end lost 0 bases, and 13 bases lay between the germline ends. From germline, CDR1 is SGDLS and CDR2 YYNGEE. The CDR3, as DNA: TGTGCCAGCAGCAAGAGGGACCGAGCGAACACCGGGGAGCTGTTTTTT. The encoded protein is CASSKRDRANTGELFF.

The CDR3 bases are TGTGCCTGGACGGAGGGGAATGAGCAGTTCTTC. It translates to CAWTEGNEQFF. The chain carries TRBV30 and TRBJ2-1, with a tentative D call TRBD2 (6 bases). The CDR3 runs 11 residues. V was clipped by 4 bases and J by 7 bases, with 8 bases between them. Germline V gene sequence: CDR1 GTSNPN, CDR2 SVGIG (reference sequence).

The chain has TRBV13 and TRBJ1-2, with TRBD1 matching 7 bases. The CDR3 has 14 amino acids. V shed 5 bases and J 5 bases; nucleotides not matched to a gene: 8. Germline V gene lookup returns CDR1 PRHDT and CDR2 FYEKMQ (reference sequence). The chain's CDR3 is CASSPRTGPYGYTF. In nucleotides, the CDR3 is TGTGCCAGCAGCCCCAGGACAGGTCCATATGGCTACACCTTC.

This sequence joins TRBV5-1 and TRBJ2-7; D may correspond to TRBD1 or TRBD2 (5 bases each). Germline V gene lookup returns CDR1 SGHRS and CDR2 YFSETQ. The CDR3 covers 14 residues. Trimming took 0 bases from V and 3 from J, leaving 10 bases between them. In DNA, the CDR3 is TGCGCCAGCAGCTTGGGGGACCCAAACTACGAGCAGTACTTC. Encoded protein: CASSLGDPNYEQYF.

This chain joins TRBV6-5 and TRBJ1-1; no clear D. This CDR3 is 12 amino acids long. Germline V gene data show CDR1 as MNHEY and CDR2 as SVGAGI. Trimming took off 4 bases at V and 8 bases at J, with 11 bases between the two ends. The CDR3 loop reads CASSSALSEAFF. The CDR3 bases are TGTGCCAGCAGTTCGGCCCTCAGCGAAGCTTTCTTT.

The genes are TRBV9 and TRBJ2-1; D ambiguous. The germline V gene encodes CDR1 SGDLS and CDR2 YYNGEE. The CDR3 runs 11 residues. V gave up 0 bases and J gave up 9 bases, with 4 bases separating them. Here the CDR3 reads CASSVGVEQFF. The CDR3 nucleotides read TGTGCCAGCAGCGTAGGGGTTGAGCAGTTCTTC.

This clone was seen only once. This chain connects TRBV5-1 to TRBJ1-1; D is unclear. Trimming removed 2 bases from V and 1 base from J, with 3 bases in between. Per germline, CDR1 SGHRS and CDR2 YFSETQ. The CDR3 totals 12 residues. The CDR3 spells CASSFENTEAFF. CDR3 DNA sequence: TGCGCCAGCAGCTTCGAGAACACTGAAGCTTTCTTT.

Comment on this clone: The same CDR3 also results from other DNA sequences found in this sample. CDR3 residues: CASSLGSEQFF. CDR3 nucleotide sequence: TGTGCCAGCAGCTTGGGCAGTGAGCAGTTCTTC. The chain is built from TRBV5-4 and TRBJ2-1; D is unresolved. Germline lookup yields CDR1 SGHNT and CDR2 YYREEE (reference sequence). V was cut by 0 bases and J by 9 bases, with 4 bases left in between. This CDR3 spans 11 amino acids.

The chain uses TRBV5-4 and TRBJ2-3; D is ambiguous. Deletions cut 3 bases from V and 0 bases from J, with 14 bases between. Germline CDR1 reads SGHNT; CDR2 reads YYREEE (reference sequence). The CDR3 covers 16 residues. The CDR3 protein is CASSSLAVSSTDTQYF. The CDR3, as DNA: TGTGCCAGCAGCTCCCTGGCGGTGAGTAGCACAGATACGCAGTATTTT.

The rearrangement links TRBV7-9 to TRBJ2-7; D uncertain. Trimming removed 7 bases from V and 5 bases from J, with 15 bases in between. This CDR3 has 13 amino acids. Germline-derived CDR1 and CDR2 are SEHNR and FQNEAQ (reference sequence). The CDR3 here is CASTTSVVHEQYF. CDR3 in DNA: TGTGCCAGCACCACTTCAGTGGTACACGAGCAGTACTTC.

This chain uses TRBV5-6 with TRBJ2-7; no clear D. V lost 1 base and J 6 bases, leaving 14 bases between the germline ends. CDR1 SGHDT and CDR2 YYEEEE come from the germline V gene. This CDR3 has 14 residues. CDR3 protein: CASSLQMGLSEQYF. The CDR3 DNA reads as TGTGCCAGCAGCTTGCAGATGGGTCTCAGCGAGCAGTACTTC. The full variable domain, completed using reference TRBV5-6 and TRBJ2-7, is DAGVTQSPTHLIKTRGQQVTLRCSPKSGHDTVSWYQQALGQGPQFIFQYYEEEERQRGNFPDRFSGHQFPNYSSELNVNALLLGDSALYLCASSLQMGLSEQYFGPGTRLTVT.

A single count supports this clone. V is TRBV10-2 and J is TRBJ1-1; no firm D call. This CDR3 region has 13 residues. CDR1 is WSHSY, CDR2 SAAADI, per germline. Trimming shortened V by 7 bases and J by 1 base, and 10 bases separated the two germline ends. The CDR3 DNA reads as TGCGCCAGCACGGACCAGGAGAACACTGAAGCTTTCTTT. This encodes CASTDQENTEAFF.